This TCR beta chain was captured in a study of T cells in Graves' hyperthyroidism and ophthalmopathy (dated by TCRdb to the late 2010s). Background on the whole study: Peripheral blood was collected at initial diagnosis, before any treatment. TCR V-J signatures able to tell the groups apart were searched for in a discovery cohort of approximately 95 patients, of whom more than 40 had Graves' ophthalmopathy and 55 to 60 had stable Graves' hyperthyroidism. Prospective prediction of ophthalmopathy was tested in an independent validation cohort consisting of 18 hyperthyroidism patients and more than 15 patients who later progressed to ophthalmopathy. The roughly 100 discovery patients were divided at random into training and test sets in a 7:3 ratio. In roughly six Graves' hyperthyroidism patients, the study also compared T-cell repertoires from thyroid tissue with T-cell repertoires from blood. Once sampling was done, hyperthyroidism patients were given methimazole at a starting dose of 30 mg daily, whereas ophthalmopathy patients were given high-dose intravenous methylprednisolone. TCR Vbeta CDR3 sequencing of 120 to 150 peripheral blood samples (roughly 41 ophthalmopathy, 75 hyperthyroidism and roughly 17 progressor patients) is reported in the paper.

The V and J ends are trimmed by 5 bases and 0 bases, leaving 19 bases between them. Sequences MNHEY (CDR1) and SVGEGT (CDR2) are obtained from the germline V gene. Taken from cysteine to phenylalanine, the CDR3 has 17 residues. This entry keeps only the CDR3 DNA: 51 bases, framed from base 1. Graves' hyperthyroidism was defined as stable when no progression to ophthalmopathy occurred over 18 months of follow-up. The hyperthyroidism patients were between 18 and 65 years old and newly diagnosed, with a disease duration of less than 2 months. The study excluded patients with uncontrolled infections, other autoimmune diseases, pregnancy or lactation. Diagnoses relied on clinical symptoms, serum thyroxine and TRAb, thyroid ultrasound and orbital computed tomography. Ficoll-Paque density gradient centrifugation was used to isolate PBMCs from about 10 ml of fresh peripheral blood. Total RNA was extracted using Trizol reagent, and RNA quality was assessed on an Agilent 2100 Bioanalyzer.

Beyond this particular receptor, the publication reports: No statistical method was used to set the sample size in advance, and investigators knew the group allocation. Most expanded thyroid clonotypes (frequency above 0.001) were also detected in blood, suggesting blood repertoires may reflect thyroid immune responses. A model built on a 13 V-J signature distinguished ophthalmopathy from stable hyperthyroidism, reaching around 90% sensitivity and around 81% specificity in cross-validation and 80%/75% in testing. During validation, the model predicted progression to ophthalmopathy a median of about 5.9 months ahead of onset, with around 71% sensitivity and 72.22% specificity.

Amplification of TCR beta CDR3 regions was carried out from RNA transcripts. The first round of RT-PCR for the TCR CDR3 was performed with the HTBI primer set and the Qiagen OneStep RT-PCR kit. The libraries were constructed in a second round of multiplex PCR and then size-selected and purified. The libraries were sequenced on an Illumina HiSeq2000 using paired-end 100 bp reads. Regarding the original processing steps: SOAPnuke was used to process the raw data, throwing out any read that contained adapters or uncalled bases, had a mean Phred below 15, or lacked an exact constant-primer or identifier match. COPE v1.2.5 was used to merge high-quality paired reads, and clonotypes were defined as unique nucleotide sequences. Clonotypes were aligned to IMGT TRBV, TRBD and TRBJ reference segments using MiTCR v1.1. The analysis was restricted to V-J combinations with a frequency above 0.0001, which together covered just over 98% of the repertoires. The TCS score was defined as F50 (clonal expansion) divided by E x V (chaos), with BLOSUM62-based TCRdist calculated between CDR3 peptides within each V-J. Welch's t-statistics and random forest reduced approximately 520 V-J features to some 14, which were used in a naive Bayes classifier (R e1071). TCRdb's own reprocessing of the public reads used fastp at Q25 and MiXCR and kept productive beta chains. Rows with a matching CDR3 protein are joined into one entry that keeps the most common DNA and genes. TCRdb's processing, not the authors' own work, is the source of the V and J calls. For this sample there are about 740,000 distinct CDR3 sequences; about 15% appear just once. The ten top clones hold 10% of the sample.

This clonotype was recorded at least ten times. Its antigen remains undetermined. No much larger clone exists at a distance of one base, and base qualities are not known. The sequence came from a young woman with Graves' hyperthyroidism. The chain links TRBV6-2 or TRBV6-3 with TRBJ1-1; the D segment could be TRBD1, given 5 matching bases. The sample consisted of blood. The DNA is TGTGCCAGCAGTCCCTTCCCCGACAGTGCCATGAACACTGAAGCTTTCTTT. It translates to CASSPFPDSAMNTEAFF.